The 11 T cell receptor beta chains presented below share a single source sample, sequenced in a study of Graves' ophthalmopathy and Graves' hyperthyroidism. Amplified material comprised TCR beta CDR3 regions derived from RNA transcripts. HTBI primers primed a first-round RT-PCR, and a second-round multiplex PCR followed. TCRdb re-derived calls from the multiplex PCR reads in MiXCR, one entry per CDR3 protein. The data hold around 1,200,000 distinct CDR3 sequences, with approximately 35% observed a single time. The specimen sequenced was peripheral blood or thyroid tissue (not recorded which). The receptors were sampled from an adult man with Graves' hyperthyroidism.

The chain recombines TRBV2 with TRBJ2-2, with 10 bases aligning to TRBD2. Germline V gene data show CDR1 as SNHLY and CDR2 as FYNNEI. There are 18 residues in the CDR3. V was clipped by 3 bases and J by 1 base; unmatched bases: 8. For the CDR3, the DNA is TGTGCCAGCAGTGATACAACTGGGACTAGCGAGAACACCGGGGAGCTGTTTTTT. It encodes CASSDTTGTSENTGELFF.

The chain couples TRBV2 to TRBJ1-1, with TRBD1 as a possible D gene (5 bases). The CDR3 is 14 amino acids. Germline values: CDR1 SNHLY, CDR2 FYNNEI. Trimming left V 5 bases short and J 2 bases short, with 12 bases between. The DNA for the CDR3 is TGTGCCAGCAGTTACTTGACAGCCAACACTGAAGCTTTCTTT. Translated, it gives CASSYLTANTEAFF.

The chain couples TRBV5-1 to TRBJ2-5; the match to TRBD2 covers 10 bases. J lost 4 bases, V lost 3 bases, and 15 bases had no gene match. CDR1 SGHRS and CDR2 YFSETQ come from the germline V gene. CDR3 length equals 18 residues. The CDR3 bases are TGCGCCAGCAGCTCTTCTGGAACTAGCGGGGCCGTAGTAGAGACCCAGTACTTC. This translates into CASSSSGTSGAVVETQYF.

J is TRBJ1-5 and V is TRBV7-9; 7 nucleotides match TRBD1. V lost 4 bases to trimming and J lost 7 bases; unmatched junction nucleotides: 4. There are 13 residues in the CDR3. Germline lookup yields CDR1 SEHNR and CDR2 FQNEAQ (reference sequence). CDR3 in amino acids: CASSSGGEQPQHF. The CDR3 DNA reads TGTGCCAGCAGCTCAGGGGGGGAACAGCCCCAGCATTTT.

In its sample, this clonotype was seen many times. The missing conserved phenylalanine or tryptophan at the end of this CDR3 makes a read error likely. V usage is TRBV25-1 and J usage is TRBJ1-2; D not certain. The CDR3 is made up of 11 amino acids. CDR1 is MGHDK, CDR2 SYGVNS, per germline. V gave up 2 bases and J gave up 7 bases, with 5 bases separating them. CDR3 in amino acids: CASSEGRGYTL. The CDR3 bases are TGTGCCAGCAGTGAAGGGCGTGGCTACACCCTC.

Ten or more counts support this clonotype. The chain joins TRBV6-5 to TRBJ1-5; no clear D gene. The germline V gene has CDR1 MNHEY and CDR2 SVGAGI. CDR3 length equals 11 residues. V was pared by 8 bases and J by 5 bases, with 7 bases between. The CDR3 here is CASGSDQPQHF. The DNA for the CDR3 is TGTGCCAGCGGTAGTGATCAGCCCCAGCATTTT.

The chain uses TRBV11-2 and TRBJ1-6; perhaps TRBD1 as D (6 bases). There are 16 residues in the CDR3. The germline V gene has CDR1 SGHAT and CDR2 FQNNGV. Deletions cut 5 bases from V and 0 bases from J, with 11 bases between. The CDR3 DNA sequence: TGTGCCAGCAGCCACAGGGCAGGCTCCTATAATTCACCCCTCCACTTT. This gives the protein CASSHRAGSYNSPLHF.

The chain has TRBV25-1 and TRBJ1-2; perhaps TRBD1 as D (6 bases). The germline V gene has CDR1 MGHDK and CDR2 SYGVNS. This CDR3 has 15 amino acids. Trimming left V 4 bases short and J 2 bases short, with 14 bases between. CDR3 sequence: CASSAQRQENYGYTF. The CDR3 coding sequence is TGTGCCAGCAGTGCTCAGAGACAGGAAAACTATGGCTACACCTTC.

The genes are TRBV9 and TRBJ1-1, with 9 bases fitting TRBD1. The J segment lost 0 bases and the V segment lost 4 bases, leaving 7 bases of the junction unmatched. The CDR3 consists of 16 residues. Germline V lookup: CDR1 SGDLS, CDR2 YYNGEE. For the CDR3, the DNA is TGTGCCAGCAGCCCAGGGACAGGGAACATGAACACTGAAGCTTTCTTT. This translates into CASSPGTGNMNTEAFF.

The chain joins TRBV10-2 to TRBJ1-3, with unresolved D. V shed 4 bases and J shed 3 bases, with 16 bases lying between them. CDR3 length: 16 residues. From germline, CDR1 is WSHSY and CDR2 SAAADI. The CDR3, as DNA: TGCGCCAGCAGTGCCATGGTTCGACGGAATGGAAACACCATATATTTT. It encodes CASSAMVRRNGNTIYF.

Many counts were recorded for this clonotype. The rearrangement links TRBV10-3 to TRBJ2-7; D unclear. V gave up 10 bases and J gave up 1 base, with 17 bases separating them. This CDR3 spans 14 amino acids. CDR1 is ENHRY and CDR2 is SYGVKD in the germline V gene. CDR3 sequence: CATLQVDVSYEQYF. The CDR3 nucleotides are TGTGCCACCCTGCAGGTGGATGTTTCCTACGAGCAGTACTTC.